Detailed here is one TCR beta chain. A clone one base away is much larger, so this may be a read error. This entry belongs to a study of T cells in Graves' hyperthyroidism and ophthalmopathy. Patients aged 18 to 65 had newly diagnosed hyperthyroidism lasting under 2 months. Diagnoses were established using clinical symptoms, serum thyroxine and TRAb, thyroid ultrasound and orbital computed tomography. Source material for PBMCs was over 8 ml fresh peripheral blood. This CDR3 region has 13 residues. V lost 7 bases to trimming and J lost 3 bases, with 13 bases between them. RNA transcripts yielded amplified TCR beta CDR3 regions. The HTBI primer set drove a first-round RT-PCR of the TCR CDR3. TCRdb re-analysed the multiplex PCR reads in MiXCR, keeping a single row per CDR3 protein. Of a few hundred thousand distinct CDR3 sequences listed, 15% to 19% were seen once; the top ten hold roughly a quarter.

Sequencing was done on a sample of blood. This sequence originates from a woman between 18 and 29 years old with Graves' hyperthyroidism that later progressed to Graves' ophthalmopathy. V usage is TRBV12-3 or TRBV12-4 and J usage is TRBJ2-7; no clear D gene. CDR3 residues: CASTRRDCYEQYF. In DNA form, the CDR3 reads TGTGCCAGCACGCGACGTGACTGCTACGAGCAGTACTTC.